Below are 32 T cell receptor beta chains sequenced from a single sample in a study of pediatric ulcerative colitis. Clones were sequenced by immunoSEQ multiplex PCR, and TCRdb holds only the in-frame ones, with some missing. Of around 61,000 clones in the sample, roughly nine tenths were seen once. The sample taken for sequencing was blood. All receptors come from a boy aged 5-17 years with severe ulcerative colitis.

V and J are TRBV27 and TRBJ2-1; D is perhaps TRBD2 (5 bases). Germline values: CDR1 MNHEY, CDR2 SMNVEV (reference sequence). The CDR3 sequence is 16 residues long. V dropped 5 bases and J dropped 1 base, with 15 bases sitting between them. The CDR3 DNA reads TGTGCCAGCAGTCCCCTCCGGGGATTGTCCTACAATGAGCAGTTCTTC. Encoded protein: CASSPLRGLSYNEQFF.

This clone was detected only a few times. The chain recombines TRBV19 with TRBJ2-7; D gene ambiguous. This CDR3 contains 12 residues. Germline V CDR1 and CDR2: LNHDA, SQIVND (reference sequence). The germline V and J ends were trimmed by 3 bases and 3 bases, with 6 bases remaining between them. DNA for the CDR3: TGTGCCAGTAGTATTTCCGGCTACGAGCAGTACTTC. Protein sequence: CASSISGYEQYF. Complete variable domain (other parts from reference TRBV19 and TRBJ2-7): DGGITQSPKYLFRKEGQNVTLSCEQNLNHDAMYWYRQDPGQGLRLIYYSQIVNDFQKGDIAEGYSVSREKKESFPLTVTSAQKNPTAFYLCASSISGYEQYFGPGTRLTVT.

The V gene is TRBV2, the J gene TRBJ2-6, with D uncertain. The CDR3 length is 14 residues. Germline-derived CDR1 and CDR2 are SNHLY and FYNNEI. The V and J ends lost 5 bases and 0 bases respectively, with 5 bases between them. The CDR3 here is CASSRISGANVLTF. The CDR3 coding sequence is TGTGCCAGCAGTCGAATCTCTGGGGCCAACGTCCTGACTTTC.

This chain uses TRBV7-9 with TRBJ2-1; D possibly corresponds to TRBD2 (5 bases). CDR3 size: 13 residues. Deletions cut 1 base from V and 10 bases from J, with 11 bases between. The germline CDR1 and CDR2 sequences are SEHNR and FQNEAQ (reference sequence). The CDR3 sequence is CASSLGEGEEQFF. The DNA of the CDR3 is TGTGCCAGCAGCTTAGGAGAGGGAGAGGAGCAGTTCTTC.

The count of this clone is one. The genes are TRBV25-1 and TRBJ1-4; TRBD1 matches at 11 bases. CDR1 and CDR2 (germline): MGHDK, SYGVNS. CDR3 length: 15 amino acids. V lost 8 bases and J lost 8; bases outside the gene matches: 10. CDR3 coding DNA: TGTGCCAGCTCGGGACAGGGGGGAAAATTGGAAAAACTGTTTTTT. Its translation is CASSGQGGKLEKLFF.

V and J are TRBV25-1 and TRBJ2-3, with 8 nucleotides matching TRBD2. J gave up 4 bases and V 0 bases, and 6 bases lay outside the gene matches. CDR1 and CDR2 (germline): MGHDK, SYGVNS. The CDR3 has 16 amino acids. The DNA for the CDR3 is TGTGCCAGCAGTGAATATACTCTAGCGGGCTCAGATACGCAGTATTTT. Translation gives CASSEYTLAGSDTQYF. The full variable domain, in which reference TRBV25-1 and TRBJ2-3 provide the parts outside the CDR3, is EADIYQTPRYLVIGTGKKITLECSQTMGHDKMYWYQQDPGMELHLIHYSYGVNSTEKGDLSSESTVSRIRTEHFPLTLESARPSHTSQYLCASSEYTLAGSDTQYFGPGTRLTVL.

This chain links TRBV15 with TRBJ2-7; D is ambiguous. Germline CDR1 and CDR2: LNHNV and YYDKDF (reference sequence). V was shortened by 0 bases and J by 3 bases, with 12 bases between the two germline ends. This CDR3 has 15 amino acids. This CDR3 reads CATSRDQAQIYEQYF. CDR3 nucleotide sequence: TGTGCCACCAGCAGAGATCAGGCACAGATCTACGAGCAGTACTTC.

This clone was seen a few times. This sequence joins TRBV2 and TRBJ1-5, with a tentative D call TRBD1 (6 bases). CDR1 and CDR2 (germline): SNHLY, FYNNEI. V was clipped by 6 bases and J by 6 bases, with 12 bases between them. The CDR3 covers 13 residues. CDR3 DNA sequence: TGTGCCAGCAGGTCAGGGGTCGGTCAGCCCCAGCATTTT. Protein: CASRSGVGQPQHF. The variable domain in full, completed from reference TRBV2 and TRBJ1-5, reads EPEVTQTPSHQVTQMGQEVILRCVPISNHLYFYWYRQILGQKVEFLVSFYNNEISEKSEIFDDQFSVERPDGSNFTLKIRSTKLEDSAMYFCASRSGVGQPQHFGDGTRLSIL.

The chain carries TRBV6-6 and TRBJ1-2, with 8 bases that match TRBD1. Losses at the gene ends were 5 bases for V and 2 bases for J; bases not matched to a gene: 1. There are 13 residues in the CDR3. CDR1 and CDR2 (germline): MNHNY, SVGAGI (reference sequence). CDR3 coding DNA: TGTGCCAGCAGTCGGACAGGGAACTATGGCTACACCTTC. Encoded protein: CASSRTGNYGYTF.

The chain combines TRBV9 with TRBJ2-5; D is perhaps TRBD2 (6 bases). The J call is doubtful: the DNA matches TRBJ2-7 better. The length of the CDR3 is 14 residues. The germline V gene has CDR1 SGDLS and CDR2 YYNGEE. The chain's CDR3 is CASSPDGGTYEQYF. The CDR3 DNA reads TGTGCCAGCAGCCCCGACGGGGGAACCTACGAGCAGTACTTC.

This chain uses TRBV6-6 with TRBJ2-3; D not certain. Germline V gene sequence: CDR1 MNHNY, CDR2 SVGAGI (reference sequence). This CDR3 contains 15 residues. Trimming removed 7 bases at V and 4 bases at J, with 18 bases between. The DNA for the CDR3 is TGTGCCAGCAAGGACCCGGTGCCTGGCGCAGATACGCAGTATTTT. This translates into CASKDPVPGADTQYF.

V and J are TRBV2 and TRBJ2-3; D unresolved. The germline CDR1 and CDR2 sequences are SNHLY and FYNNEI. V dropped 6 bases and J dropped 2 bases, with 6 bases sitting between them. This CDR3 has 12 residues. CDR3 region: CASRRATDTQYF. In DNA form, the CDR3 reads TGTGCCAGCAGACGCGCCACAGATACGCAGTATTTT. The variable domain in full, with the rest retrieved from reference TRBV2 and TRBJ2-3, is EPEVTQTPSHQVTQMGQEVILRCVPISNHLYFYWYRQILGQKVEFLVSFYNNEISEKSEIFDDQFSVERPDGSNFTLKIRSTKLEDSAMYFCASRRATDTQYFGPGTRLTVL.

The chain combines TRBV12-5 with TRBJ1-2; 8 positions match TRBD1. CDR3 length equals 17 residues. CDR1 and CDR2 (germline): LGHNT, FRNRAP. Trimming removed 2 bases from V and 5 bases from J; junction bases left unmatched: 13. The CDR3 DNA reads TGTGCTAGTGGTTTGTTCACGGCAGGGGGCAATTTGTATGGCTACACCTTC. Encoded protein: CASGLFTAGGNLYGYTF.

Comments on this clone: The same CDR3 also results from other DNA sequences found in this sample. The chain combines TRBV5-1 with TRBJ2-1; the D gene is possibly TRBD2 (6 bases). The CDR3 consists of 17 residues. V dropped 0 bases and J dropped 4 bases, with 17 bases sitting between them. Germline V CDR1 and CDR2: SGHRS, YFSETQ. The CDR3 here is CASSLEGSGSSYNEQFF. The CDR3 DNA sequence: TGCGCCAGCAGCTTGGAGGGTAGCGGAAGTTCTTACAATGAGCAGTTCTTC. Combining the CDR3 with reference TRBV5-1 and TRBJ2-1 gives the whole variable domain KAGVTQTPRYLIKTRGQQVTLSCSPISGHRSVSWYQQTPGQGLQFLFEYFSETQRNKGNFPGRFSGRQFSNSRSEMNVSTLELGDSALYLCASSLEGSGSSYNEQFFGPGTRLTVL.

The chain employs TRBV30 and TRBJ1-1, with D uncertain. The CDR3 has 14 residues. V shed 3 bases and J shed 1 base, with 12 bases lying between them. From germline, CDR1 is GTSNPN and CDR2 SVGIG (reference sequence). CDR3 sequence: CAWSLLTGNTEAFF. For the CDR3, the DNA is TGTGCCTGGAGCCTCCTAACTGGGAACACTGAAGCTTTCTTT. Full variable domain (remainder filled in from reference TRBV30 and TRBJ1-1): SQTIHQWPATLVQPVGSPLSLECTVEGTSNPNLYWYRQAAGRGLQLLFYSVGIGQISSEVPQNLSASRPQDRQFILSSKKLLLSDSGFYLCAWSLLTGNTEAFFGQGTRLTVV.

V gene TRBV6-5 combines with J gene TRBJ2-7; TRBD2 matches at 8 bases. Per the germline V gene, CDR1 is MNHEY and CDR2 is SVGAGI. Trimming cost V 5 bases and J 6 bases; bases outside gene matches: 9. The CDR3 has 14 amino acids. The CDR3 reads CASSQGAGVGEQYF. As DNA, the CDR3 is TGTGCCAGCAGTCAGGGAGCGGGAGTGGGCGAGCAGTACTTC.

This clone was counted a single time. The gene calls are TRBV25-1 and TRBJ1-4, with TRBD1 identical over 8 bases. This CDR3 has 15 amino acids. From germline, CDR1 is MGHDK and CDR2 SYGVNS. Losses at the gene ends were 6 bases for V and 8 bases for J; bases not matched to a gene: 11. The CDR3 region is CASSLEDRVVEKLFF. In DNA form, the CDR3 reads TGTGCCAGCAGCCTCGAGGACAGGGTCGTGGAAAAACTGTTTTTT.

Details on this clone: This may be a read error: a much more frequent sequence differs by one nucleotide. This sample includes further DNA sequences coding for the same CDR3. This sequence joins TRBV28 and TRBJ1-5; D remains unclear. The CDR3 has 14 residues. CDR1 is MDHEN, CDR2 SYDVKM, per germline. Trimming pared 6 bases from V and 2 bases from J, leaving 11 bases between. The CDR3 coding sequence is TGTGCCAGCAGCAGGCTGGAGGGCAATCAGCCCCAGCATTTT. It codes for CASSRLEGNQPQHF.

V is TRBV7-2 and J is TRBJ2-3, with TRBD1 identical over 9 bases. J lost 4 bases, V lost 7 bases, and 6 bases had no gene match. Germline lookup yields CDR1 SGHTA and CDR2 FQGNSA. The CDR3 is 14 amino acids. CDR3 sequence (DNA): TGTGCCAGCACCAGGGACAGGGCATCAGATACGCAGTATTTT. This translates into CASTRDRASDTQYF.

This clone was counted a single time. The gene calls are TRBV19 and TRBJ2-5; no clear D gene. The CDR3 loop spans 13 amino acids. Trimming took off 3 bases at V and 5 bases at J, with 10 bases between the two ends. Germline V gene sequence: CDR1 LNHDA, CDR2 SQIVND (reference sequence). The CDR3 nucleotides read TGTGCCAGTAGTATTAGGCGGTGGGAGACCCAGTACTTC. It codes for CASSIRRWETQYF.

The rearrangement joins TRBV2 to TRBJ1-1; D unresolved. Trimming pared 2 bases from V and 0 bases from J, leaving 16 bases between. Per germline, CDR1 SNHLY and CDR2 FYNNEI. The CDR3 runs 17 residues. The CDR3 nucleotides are TGTGCCAGCAGTGAACAAGGAAGCCCCGCAATGAACACTGAAGCTTTCTTT. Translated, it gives CASSEQGSPAMNTEAFF. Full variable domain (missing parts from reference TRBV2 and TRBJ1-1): EPEVTQTPSHQVTQMGQEVILRCVPISNHLYFYWYRQILGQKVEFLVSFYNNEISEKSEIFDDQFSVERPDGSNFTLKIRSTKLEDSAMYFCASSEQGSPAMNTEAFFGQGTRLTVV.

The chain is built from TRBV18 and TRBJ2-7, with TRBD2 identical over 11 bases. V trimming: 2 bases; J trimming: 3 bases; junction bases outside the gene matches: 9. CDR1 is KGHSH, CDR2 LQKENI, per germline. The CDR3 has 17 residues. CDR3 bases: TGTGCCAGCTCACCAGGGGGACTAGCGGAGACTGACTACGAGCAGTACTTC. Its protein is CASSPGGLAETDYEQYF.

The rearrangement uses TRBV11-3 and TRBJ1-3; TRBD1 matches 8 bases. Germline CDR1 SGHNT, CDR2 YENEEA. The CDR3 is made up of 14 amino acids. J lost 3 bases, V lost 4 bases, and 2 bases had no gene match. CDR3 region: CASSSGTGGNTIYF. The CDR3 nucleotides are TGTGCCAGCAGCTCCGGGACAGGTGGAAACACCATATATTTT.

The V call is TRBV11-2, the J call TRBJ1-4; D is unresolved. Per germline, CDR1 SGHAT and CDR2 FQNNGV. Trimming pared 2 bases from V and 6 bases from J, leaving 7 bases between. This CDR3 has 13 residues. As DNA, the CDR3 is TGTGCCAGCAGCTTATGGGGAGATGAAAAACTGTTTTTT. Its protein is CASSLWGDEKLFF.

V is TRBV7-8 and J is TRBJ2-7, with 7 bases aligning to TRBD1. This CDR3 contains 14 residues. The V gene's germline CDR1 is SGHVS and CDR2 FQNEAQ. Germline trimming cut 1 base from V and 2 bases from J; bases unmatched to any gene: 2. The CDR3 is CASSLEQGPYEQYF. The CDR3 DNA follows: TGTGCCAGCAGCTTAGAACAGGGGCCCTACGAGCAGTACTTC.

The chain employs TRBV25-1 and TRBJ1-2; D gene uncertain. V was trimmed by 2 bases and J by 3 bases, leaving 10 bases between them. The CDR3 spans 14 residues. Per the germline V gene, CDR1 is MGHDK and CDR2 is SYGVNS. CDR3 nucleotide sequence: TGTGCCAGCAGTGAAGGGCAGGACTACTATGGCTACACCTTC. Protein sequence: CASSEGQDYYGYTF.

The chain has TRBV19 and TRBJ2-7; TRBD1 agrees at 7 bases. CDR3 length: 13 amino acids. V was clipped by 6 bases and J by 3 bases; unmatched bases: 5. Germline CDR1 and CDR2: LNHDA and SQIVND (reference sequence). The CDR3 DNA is TGTGCCAGTAGCACCGGGACAGACTACGAGCAGTACTTC. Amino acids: CASSTGTDYEQYF.

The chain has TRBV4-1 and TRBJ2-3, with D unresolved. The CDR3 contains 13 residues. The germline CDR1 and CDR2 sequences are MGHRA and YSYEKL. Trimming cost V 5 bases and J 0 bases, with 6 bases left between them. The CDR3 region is CASSLGSTDTQYF. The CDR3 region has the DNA TGCGCCAGCAGCTTGGGGAGCACAGATACGCAGTATTTT.

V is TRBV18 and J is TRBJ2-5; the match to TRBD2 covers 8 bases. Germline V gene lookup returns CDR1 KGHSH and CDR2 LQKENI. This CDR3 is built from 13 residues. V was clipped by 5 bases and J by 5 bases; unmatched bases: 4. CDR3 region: CASSVQREETQYF. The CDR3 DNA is TGTGCCAGCTCAGTACAGCGGGAGGAGACCCAGTACTTC.

The CDR3 region has the DNA TGTGCCAGCAGCTTGGTGGGCTTCTCCGGGGCAGATACGCAGTATTTT. Its protein product is CASSLVGFSGADTQYF. The J gene is TRBJ2-3, the V gene TRBV5-6; D possibly corresponds to TRBD2 (5 bases). This CDR3 is 16 amino acids long. CDR1 and CDR2 from the germline V gene are SGHDT and YYEEEE. V lost 0 bases, J lost 4 bases, and 15 bases lay in between.

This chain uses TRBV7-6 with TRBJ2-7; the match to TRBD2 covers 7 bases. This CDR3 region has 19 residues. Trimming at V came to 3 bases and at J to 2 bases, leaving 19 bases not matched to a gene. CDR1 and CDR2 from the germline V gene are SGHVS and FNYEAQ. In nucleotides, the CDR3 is TGTGCCAGCAGCTTTTCGCGAGGGAGTAGCGGGTACATAGCCTACGAGCAGTACTTC. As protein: CASSFSRGSSGYIAYEQYF.

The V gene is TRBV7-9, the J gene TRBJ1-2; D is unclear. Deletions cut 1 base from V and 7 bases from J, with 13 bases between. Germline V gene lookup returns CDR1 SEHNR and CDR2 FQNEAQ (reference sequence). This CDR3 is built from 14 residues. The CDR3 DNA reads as TGTGCCAGCAGCTTAGAGGCCCGGAGCGGTGGCTACACCTTC. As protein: CASSLEARSGGYTF.